Listed here are 3 T cell receptor beta chains from one sample, sequenced in a study of CD8+CD57+ T cells in acquired aplastic anemia. CDR3 and TCR beta VDJ profiling relied on genomic DNA as the template. TCRdb re-called the reads with MiXCR, one entry per CDR3 protein. This sample has hundreds of thousands of distinct CDR3 sequences; 60% to 80% occur once, and the top ten carry 3% to 4.5%. Sample: sorted CD4+, CD8+, or CD8+CD57+ T cells (not recorded which) from PBMCs. Every receptor here comes from a human donor in good health, serving as a control.

As regards this clonotype: Lacking the conserved final phenylalanine or tryptophan, this CDR3 likely reflects a read error. No DNA is shown, since the ends of the CDR3 on it are uncertain; the CDR3 is the one TCRdb lists. The rearrangement links TRBV15 to TRBJ2-5; the table's TRBD2 call for D was not verified on the DNA. The germline V gene has CDR1 LNHNV and CDR2 YYDKDF (reference sequence). Inclusive of both ends, the CDR3 amounts to 13 amino acids. CDR3 region: CATSNGLAGTQDS.

In its sample, this clonotype was seen many times. This chain joins TRBV5-1 and TRBJ2-6, with D possibly TRBD1 on 7 matching bases. Trimming removed 3 bases from V and 2 bases from J, with 24 bases in between. Germline V gives CDR1 SGHRS, CDR2 YFSETQ. The CDR3 sequence is 20 residues long. CDR3 residues: CASSSGYSTGEATGANVLTF. The CDR3 bases are TGCGCCAGCAGCTCCGGCTATTCTACAGGGGAGGCCACTGGGGCCAACGTCCTGACTTTC. Together with reference TRBV5-1 and TRBJ2-6, the CDR3 gives the full variable domain: KAGVTQTPRYLIKTRGQQVTLSCSPISGHRSVSWYQQTPGQGLQFLFEYFSETQRNKGNFPGRFSGRQFSNSRSEMNVSTLELGDSALYLCASSSGYSTGEATGANVLTFGAGSRLTVL.

The rearrangement joins TRBV12-3 or TRBV12-4 to TRBJ2-7; a possible D gene is TRBD1 (6 bases). Trimming stripped 10 bases from V and 2 bases from J, with 21 bases between. This CDR3 has 15 amino acids. In nucleotides, the CDR3 is TGTGCCACCAGGGCCGGGACAAGGACCACCTACGAGCAGTACTTC. Translating gives CATRAGTRTTYEQYF.